This TCR beta chain was captured by sequencing in a study of CD8 T cells in Susac syndrome. Reverse transcription used roughly 0.45 to 1 ug RNA and random hexamers. A single record per CDR3 protein comes from TCRdb applying MiXCR to the immunoSEQ multiplex PCR reads. The sample contains roughly 130,000 distinct CDR3 sequences, roughly 94% of which appear only once. The CDR3 spans 13 residues. From germline, CDR1 is MNHEY and CDR2 SMNVEV (reference sequence). The germline V and J ends were trimmed by 1 base and 10 bases, with 8 bases remaining between them. The chain combines TRBV27 with TRBJ1-6; D is unclear. Specimen: CD8+ T cells from PBMCs. The receptor was isolated from a human donor with Susac syndrome. Written as DNA, the CDR3 is TGTGCCAGCAGTTTATTGGGCATCTCACCCCTCCACTTT. Its protein product is CASSLLGISPLHF.